This T cell receptor (beta chain) was retrieved from a study of blood T cells in healthy people across ages. Study-wide findings and caveats: There was no known CMV status for donors, so expanded clonotype changes were possibly confounded.

A second PCR of about 7 to 11 cycles used a sample-barcoded 5' primer and a J-beta primer mix. TCRdb fed the 5' RACE reads into MiXCR, producing one record per CDR3 protein. This table holds about 1.4 million distinct CDR3 sequences, almost 60% found once. The count of this clonotype is one. Its cognate antigen is unknown. The ends were cut back, 2 bases at V and 3 bases at J, with 11 bases in the middle. Germline V lookup: CDR1 PRHDT, CDR2 FYEKMQ (reference sequence). The length of the CDR3 is 14 residues. This rearrangement joins TRBV13 to TRBJ2-7; D is unresolved. The sequence derives from a man younger than 35 in good health. Material for sequencing was blood. For the CDR3, the DNA is TGTGCCAGCAGCTTAAATGGAGATCACTACGAGCAGTACTTC. Translation gives CASSLNGDHYEQYF.